This TCR beta chain was recorded in a study of shared clonotypes between healthy human individuals. Broader study findings: Sampling used blood alone; tissue repertoires probably differ.

The CDR3 has 12 residues. The V gene lost 5 bases and the J gene lost 10 bases, with 12 bases spanning the gap. CDR1 and CDR2 from the germline V gene are SGHTA and FQGNSA. The sequencing of unsorted PBMC DNA took place on ten immunoSEQ deep assay plates. Generated by immunoSEQ multiplex PCR, the TCRdb table keeps only in-frame clones and is missing some. The sample lists fewer than 650,000 clones; 76% were seen once. Points on this clone: Its antigen is not known.

The source is a woman aged 40 to 50 in good health. Some clones in this sample may be carry-over from other donors' samples. V and J are TRBV7-2 and TRBJ2-1, with no clear D. The sequencing input was PBMCs. This CDR3 reads CASSPTNREQFF. The DNA for the CDR3 is TGTGCCAGCAGCCCCACCAATCGGGAGCAGTTCTTC.